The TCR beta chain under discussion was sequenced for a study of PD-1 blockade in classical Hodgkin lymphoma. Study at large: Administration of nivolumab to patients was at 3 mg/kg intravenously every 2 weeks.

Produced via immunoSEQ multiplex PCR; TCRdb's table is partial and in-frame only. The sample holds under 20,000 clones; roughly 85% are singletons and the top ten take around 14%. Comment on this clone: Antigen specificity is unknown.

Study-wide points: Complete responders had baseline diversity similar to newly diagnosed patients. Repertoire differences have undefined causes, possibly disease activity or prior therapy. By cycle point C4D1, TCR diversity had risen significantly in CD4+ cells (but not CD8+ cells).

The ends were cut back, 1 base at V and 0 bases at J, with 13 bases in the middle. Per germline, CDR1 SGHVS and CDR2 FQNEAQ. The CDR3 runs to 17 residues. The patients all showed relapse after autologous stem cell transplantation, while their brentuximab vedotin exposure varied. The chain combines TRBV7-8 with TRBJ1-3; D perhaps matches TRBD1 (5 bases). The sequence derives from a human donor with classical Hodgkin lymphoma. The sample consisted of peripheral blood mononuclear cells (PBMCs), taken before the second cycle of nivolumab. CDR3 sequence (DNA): TGTGCCAGCAGCTTAGTGGAGGGACCTGCCTCTGGAAACACCATATATTTT. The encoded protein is CASSLVEGPASGNTIYF.